This TCR beta chain was obtained from a study of regulatory T cells in long-lasting Graves disease. Notes on the study in general: Persistent Graves' cases showed lower TCR diversity than newly diagnosed cases. TRBV28, TRBJ1-2 and TRBJ2-5 were favored in persistent disease.

A note on this clonotype: Its cognate antigen is unknown.

Time point noted: newly diagnosed GD, antithyroid drugs for less than 3 months. Extracted PBMC RNA gave rise to the TCR library. Germline CDR1 reads MNHNY; CDR2 reads SVGAGI (reference sequence). Trimming cost V 0 bases and J 0 bases; bases outside gene matches: 13. The CDR3 runs to 19 residues. The TCR beta library used iRepertoire HTBI primers with Arm-PCR amplification of CDR3. From the multiplex PCR reads, TCRdb called clonotypes with MiXCR, one entry per CDR3 protein. This table has a few hundred thousand distinct CDR3 sequences, about 16% appearing once. The same data also went into a second study, on T cells in Graves' hyperthyroidism and ophthalmopathy. This second study says: Researchers found most expanded thyroid clonotypes above 0.001 in blood as well.

The sample in question was peripheral blood mononuclear cells (PBMCs), obtained at new diagnosis, from a patient treated with antithyroid drugs. This TCR came from a woman aged 18-29 years with Graves disease. The chain joins TRBV6-6 to TRBJ1-1; the match to TRBD1 covers 7 bases. The CDR3 here is CASSYSHRGGGKMNTEAFF. The CDR3 coding sequence is TGTGCCAGCAGTTACTCGCACAGGGGTGGAGGTAAGATGAACACTGAAGCTTTCTTT.